Below, 5 T cell receptor beta chains from the same sample are listed, as sequenced in a study of cytomegalovirus exposure and HLA in healthy donors. It was with 60 Vbeta and 13 Jbeta primers that the PCR ran. Profiling relied on immunoSEQ multiplex PCR, and the TCRdb table lists in-frame clones only, not all of them. The data contain some 160,000 clones, roughly 70% of them singletons. Sequenced sample: PBMCs. The receptor set was obtained from a woman aged 40-49 years in good health and CMV-seronegative.

The chain has TRBV10-1 and TRBJ2-5; 7 bases match TRBD2. Gene TRBJ2-7 matches the end of the DNA better, so the J call may be wrong. The CDR3 is 15 amino acids. Germline V gives CDR1 WNHNN, CDR2 SYGVQD (reference sequence). CDR3 amino acids: CASSYGGGRGHEQYF. The CDR3 DNA sequence: TGCGCCAGCAGTTACGGTGGCGGGAGAGGTCACGAGCAGTACTTC.

This rearrangement joins TRBV28 to TRBJ2-5, with 8 positions matching TRBD1. Germline assignment: CDR1 MDHEN and CDR2 SYDVKM. J was trimmed by 5 bases and V by 6 bases; bases with no gene match: 11. The CDR3 spans 15 residues. In DNA form, the CDR3 reads TGTGCCAGCAGCTACGGACAGGGCCTTAGGGAGACCCAGTACTTC. This translates into CASSYGQGLRETQYF.

This clone was counted once. V usage is TRBV7-8 and J usage is TRBJ2-1; TRBD2 aligns across 9 bases. J lost 8 bases, V lost 1 base, and 9 bases had no gene match. Germline V gene lookup returns CDR1 SGHVS and CDR2 FQNEAQ. The CDR3 sequence is 16 residues long. CDR3: CASSLDRAGGWHEQFF. The DNA of the CDR3 is TGTGCCAGCAGCTTAGACAGAGCGGGAGGTTGGCATGAGCAGTTCTTC.

This chain uses TRBV20-1 with TRBJ1-2; 7 bases match TRBD1. With 3 bases clipped from V and 8 bases from J, the junction kept 3 bases outside the gene matches. The germline V gene has CDR1 DFQATT and CDR2 SNEGSKA (reference sequence). This CDR3 is 11 amino acids long. The CDR3: CSASRGLGYTF. The CDR3 coding sequence is TGCAGTGCTAGTAGGGGGCTCGGCTACACCTTC.

V gene TRBV11-2 combines with J gene TRBJ2-7, with a possible D match to TRBD2 (5 bases). CDR3 length equals 15 residues. The V gene's germline CDR1 is SGHAT and CDR2 FQNNGV. The V gene lost 5 bases and the J gene lost 2 bases, with 16 bases spanning the gap. Here the CDR3 DNA reads TGTGCCAGCAGCGAGGGTGCGGAGCCACCCTACGAGCAGTACTTC. Translated: CASSEGAEPPYEQYF.